The clone carrying this TCR beta chain appeared many times. MiXCR, applied by TCRdb to the 5' RACE reads, yields one record per CDR3 protein. The repertoire consists of about 20,000 distinct CDR3 sequences, with over 2.5% occurring once and the leading ten covering about 5.5%. This CDR3 comprises 16 residues. V shed 4 bases and J 0 bases; nucleotides not matched to a gene: 4. The V gene's germline CDR1 is ENHRY and CDR2 SYGVKD. The record originates from a study of neurological immune-mediated disorders. Sequencing was done on a sample of PBMCs. This receptor was identified in a woman between 18 and 29 years old with multiple sclerosis. The chain recombines TRBV10-3 with TRBJ2-2, with TRBD2 identical over 8 bases. The CDR3 sequence is CAISGERETNTGELFF. The CDR3 DNA is TGTGCCATCAGTGGGGAGCGGGAGACGAACACCGGGGAGCTGTTTTTT.